Below are 29 T cell receptor beta chains sequenced from a single sample in a study of shared clonotypes between healthy human individuals. Some clones are missing from TCRdb's copy, which holds only in-frame ones; the method was immunoSEQ multiplex PCR. The table has 950,000 to 1,300,000 clones, around 75% seen once; the top ten hold about 1.5%. What was sequenced was memory CD4+ T cells sorted from blood. The subset is: CD45RA-negative fraction. The source of these receptors is a man younger than 35 in good health.

The chain is built from TRBV15 and TRBJ2-3; D gene ambiguous. The CDR3 is 13 residues long. Trimming removed 1 base at V and 6 bases at J, with 8 bases between. Per germline, CDR1 LNHNV and CDR2 YYDKDF (reference sequence). The CDR3 sequence is CATSRVPGDTQYF. CDR3 DNA: TGTGCCACCAGCAGAGTACCCGGGGATACGCAGTATTTT.

This clone has only a few counts. The chain carries TRBV7-2 and TRBJ2-2; perhaps TRBD2 as D (5 bases). Looked up from germline, CDR1 is SGHTA and CDR2 is FQGNSA. With 4 bases removed from V and 8 bases from J, the gap between germline ends came to 5 bases. The CDR3 sequence is 11 residues long. CDR3: CASSSGGELFF. DNA of the CDR3: TGTGCCAGCAGCTCGGGGGGGGAGCTGTTTTTT.

The chain joins TRBV5-1 to TRBJ1-2; tentatively, D is TRBD1 (5 bases). In germline, CDR1 is SGHRS, CDR2 YFSETQ. Trimming left V 0 bases short and J 7 bases short, with 10 bases between. The CDR3 spans 13 residues. The CDR3 sequence: CASSLVQDAGYTF. The CDR3 DNA follows: TGCGCCAGCAGCTTGGTACAGGACGCTGGCTACACCTTC.

The rearrangement joins TRBV7-8 to TRBJ1-2, with D maybe TRBD1 (5 bases). There are 14 residues in the CDR3. Germline V gene data show CDR1 as SGHVS and CDR2 as FQNEAQ. V was pared by 0 bases and J by 4 bases, with 9 bases between. DNA for the CDR3: TGTGCCAGCAGCTTAGCTCCAGGGCCCTATGGCTACACCTTC. This sequence encodes CASSLAPGPYGYTF.

This chain connects TRBV5-4 to TRBJ2-7; 10 nucleotides match TRBD1. The CDR3 loop spans 14 amino acids. V was clipped by 4 bases and J by 4 bases; unmatched bases: 5. From germline, CDR1 is SGHNT and CDR2 YYREEE (reference sequence). CDR3 in amino acids: CASSHGTGEYEQYF. In DNA, the CDR3 is TGTGCCAGCAGCCACGGGACAGGGGAGTACGAGCAGTACTTC.

In DNA, the CDR3 is TGTGCCAGCAGCTCCGACCCCTGGGGAGAGACCCAGTACTTC. It is translated as CASSSDPWGETQYF. The V call is TRBV7-8, the J call TRBJ2-5; D gene ambiguous. Germline CDR1 reads SGHVS; CDR2 reads FQNEAQ. Between the trimmed V and J ends, which lost 4 bases and 4 bases, there was a span of 13 bases. The CDR3 consists of 14 residues.

V usage is TRBV28 and J usage is TRBJ1-2; a weak D match, TRBD1 (6 bases). In germline, CDR1 is MDHEN, CDR2 SYDVKM. This CDR3 spans 14 amino acids. Trimming stripped 3 bases from V and 8 bases from J, with 16 bases between. The DNA for the CDR3 is TGTGCCAGCAGTTTCAGGGGATGGCGGGAAGGCTACACCTTC. Amino acids: CASSFRGWREGYTF.

This clone was found a few times. This same CDR3 is encoded by further DNA sequences in the sample. The chain's CDR3 is CASSYRGKDTDTQYF. CDR3 in DNA: TGTGCCAGCAGTTACAGGGGAAAGGACACAGATACGCAGTATTTT. The chain couples TRBV6-5 to TRBJ2-3, with D perhaps matching TRBD1 (5 bases). Between the trimmed V and J ends, which lost 2 bases and 2 bases, there was a span of 11 bases. The length of the CDR3 is 15 residues. Per germline, CDR1 MNHEY and CDR2 SVGAGI.

This clone was counted at least ten times. The chain carries TRBV5-4 and TRBJ2-3; the match to TRBD2 covers 7 bases. In germline, CDR1 is SGHNT, CDR2 YYREEE (reference sequence). This CDR3 comprises 13 residues. J gave up 6 bases and V 1 base, and 2 bases lay outside the gene matches. The CDR3, as DNA: TGTGCCAGCAGCTTGCCCGGGGGGGATACGCAGTATTTT. This sequence encodes CASSLPGGDTQYF.

The sample holds a few counts of this clone. The sample contains more than one DNA sequence encoding this CDR3. This rearrangement joins TRBV18 to TRBJ1-1; no firm D call. V was shortened by 3 bases and J by 4 bases, with 9 bases between the two germline ends. The CDR3 sequence is 13 residues long. Germline loops: CDR1 KGHSH, CDR2 LQKENI. CDR3 nucleotide sequence: TGTGCCAGCTCACCGCGGCGGCTCACTGAAGCTTTCTTT. Translated, it gives CASSPRRLTEAFF. Drawing the rest from reference TRBV18 and TRBJ1-1, the complete variable domain is NAGVMQNPRHLVRRRGQEARLRCSPMKGHSHVYWYRQLPEEGLKFMVYLQKENIIDESGMPKERFSAEFPKEGPSILRIQQVVRGDSAAYFCASSPRRLTEAFFGQGTRLTVV.

This chain joins TRBV6-6 and TRBJ2-6; D might be TRBD1 or TRBD2, each matching 5 bases. Germline loops: CDR1 MNHNY, CDR2 SVGAGI (reference sequence). The CDR3 has 15 residues. The V and J ends lost 5 bases and 2 bases respectively, with 10 bases between them. This CDR3 reads CASSSRGAGANVLTF. The CDR3 nucleotides read TGTGCCAGCAGTAGTCGAGGGGCTGGGGCCAACGTCCTGACTTTC.

The V gene is TRBV13, the J gene TRBJ1-2; no clear D. The ends were cut back, 1 base at V and 7 bases at J, with 7 bases in the middle. This CDR3 spans 12 amino acids. Germline V CDR1 and CDR2: PRHDT, FYEKMQ (reference sequence). CDR3 nucleotide sequence: TGTGCCAGCAGCTTAGACCCTACTGGCTACACCTTC. It encodes CASSLDPTGYTF.

CDR3 protein: CATSRDRSGVAGTDTQYF. The DNA of the CDR3 is TGTGCCACCAGCAGAGATCGATCGGGAGTAGCGGGCACAGATACGCAGTATTTT. The J gene is TRBJ2-3, the V gene TRBV15, with D perhaps matching TRBD2 (6 bases). V was pared by 0 bases and J by 1 base, with 17 bases between. CDR1 is LNHNV, CDR2 YYDKDF, per germline (reference sequence). There are 18 residues in the CDR3.

This chain links TRBV5-1 with TRBJ2-7, with 9 bases that match TRBD2. CDR1 and CDR2 from the germline V gene are SGHRS and YFSETQ. CDR3 length: 17 amino acids. J gave up 0 bases and V 0 bases, and 7 bases lay outside the gene matches. The CDR3 DNA reads as TGCGCCAGCAGCTTGGAGCCTAGCGGGATCATCTCCTACGAGCAGTACTTC. It codes for CASSLEPSGIISYEQYF.

This clone was detected only a few times. The chain couples TRBV30 to TRBJ2-3; D not certain. V lost 4 bases to trimming and J lost 6 bases, with 11 bases between them. The CDR3 totals 12 residues. Per the germline V gene, CDR1 is GTSNPN and CDR2 is SVGIG (reference sequence). CDR3 DNA sequence: TGTGCCTGGACAGTATCCCATGATACGCAGTATTTT. Its protein product is CAWTVSHDTQYF.

The chain has TRBV19 and TRBJ2-3, with D hard to call. Germline CDR1 reads LNHDA; CDR2 reads SQIVND (reference sequence). V lost 3 bases and J lost 4, with 11 bases in between. The CDR3 sequence is 14 residues long. Here the CDR3 DNA reads TGTGCCAGTAGTATGGGTAGTTGGGCAGATACGCAGTATTTT. Translating gives CASSMGSWADTQYF.

This chain connects TRBV5-5 to TRBJ1-4; perhaps TRBD1 as D (5 bases). V shed 1 base and J shed 8 bases, with 12 bases lying between them. CDR3 length: 14 residues. CDR1 and CDR2 (germline): SGHKS, YYEKEE (reference sequence). CDR3 protein: CASSLLAQAEKLFF. CDR3 bases: TGTGCCAGCAGCTTGTTGGCACAGGCGGAAAAACTGTTTTTT.

The chain recombines TRBV30 with TRBJ1-1; D not resolved. The ends were cut back, 4 bases at V and 1 base at J, with 10 bases in the middle. Germline CDR1 is GTSNPN and CDR2 is SVGIG (reference sequence). This CDR3 contains 13 residues. In nucleotides, the CDR3 is TGTGCCTGGACCACGACCGGGAACACTGAAGCTTTCTTT. It translates to CAWTTTGNTEAFF.

CDR3 DNA: TGTGCCAGCAGTGATAACTGGGGGAACACTGAAGCTTTCTTT. This sequence encodes CASSDNWGNTEAFF. The chain employs TRBV6-1 and TRBJ1-1; D is unclear. The CDR3 is made up of 14 amino acids. Trimming left V 3 bases short and J 1 base short, with 9 bases between. The V gene's germline CDR1 is MNHNS and CDR2 SASEGT.

This clone was picked up one time. The chain recombines TRBV7-2 with TRBJ2-2, with D unclear. Germline-derived CDR1 and CDR2 are SGHTA and FQGNSA. Trimming left V 5 bases short and J 0 bases short, with 7 bases between. The CDR3 totals 14 residues. In DNA, the CDR3 is TGTGCCAGCAGCCCCCGGGCGAACACCGGGGAGCTGTTTTTT. It codes for CASSPRANTGELFF.

Worth noting for this clone: The same CDR3 is also encoded by other DNA sequences in this sample. V is TRBV20-1 and J is TRBJ2-7, with 7 bases that match TRBD1. Per germline, CDR1 DFQATT and CDR2 SNEGSKA (reference sequence). The CDR3 totals 11 residues. Losses at the gene ends were 6 bases for V and 7 bases for J; bases not matched to a gene: 6. In DNA form, the CDR3 reads TGCAGTGCAAGGACAGGTGGAGAGCAGTACTTC. This translates into CSARTGGEQYF.

There are a few counts of this clone. This chain joins TRBV4-3 and TRBJ2-1, with D possibly being TRBD1 (5 bases). Trimming took 0 bases from V and 6 from J, leaving 12 bases between them. From germline, CDR1 is LGHNA and CDR2 YSLEER. CDR3 length: 15 residues. For the CDR3, the DNA is TGCGCCAGCAGCCAAGAAGGGATAGGGGCCAATGAGCAGTTCTTC. Encoded protein: CASSQEGIGANEQFF.

Only a few counts were recorded for this clone. The V and J genes are TRBV5-6 and TRBJ2-5, with unresolved D. V was clipped by 4 bases and J by 5 bases, with 9 bases between them. The CDR3 sequence is 12 residues long. Germline CDR1 and CDR2: SGHDT and YYEEEE. CDR3 region: CASSPLGETQYF. CDR3 DNA sequence: TGTGCCAGCAGCCCCTTGGGGGAGACCCAGTACTTC.

A remark on this clone: Other DNA sequences in this specimen translate into the identical CDR3. The genes are TRBV4-3 and TRBJ2-7; D is perhaps TRBD2 (5 bases). This CDR3 comprises 14 residues. Between the trimmed V and J ends, which lost 4 bases and 2 bases, there was a span of 12 bases. CDR1 and CDR2 from the germline V gene are LGHNA and YSLEER. The CDR3 region is CASSPSGRPYEQYF. CDR3 DNA: TGCGCCAGCAGCCCCAGCGGAAGACCCTACGAGCAGTACTTC.

Remarks on this clone: The same CDR3 is also encoded by other DNA sequences in this sample. The chain's CDR3 is CASSVDGSSGNTIYF. The DNA for the CDR3 is TGCGCCAGCAGCGTGGACGGCAGCTCTGGAAACACCATATATTTT. The rearrangement uses TRBV5-1 and TRBJ1-3; D call uncertain. Trimming removed 4 bases from V and 0 bases from J, with 11 bases in between. The CDR3 sequence is 15 residues long. Germline V gene data show CDR1 as SGHRS and CDR2 as YFSETQ.

The V and J genes are TRBV28 and TRBJ1-3, with D possibly matching TRBD1 (5 bases). The germline gives CDR1 MDHEN, CDR2 SYDVKM. The V and J ends lost 5 bases and 1 base respectively, with 15 bases between them. The CDR3 has 16 amino acids. The CDR3 nucleotides are TGTGCCAGCAGTCCTCAGGGCCCCATTTCTGGAAACACCATATATTTT. This encodes CASSPQGPISGNTIYF.

As concerns this clone: The junction departs from the called germline gene at one end, perhaps through a read error. This sequence joins TRBV2 and TRBJ1-2; D is uncertain. Per the germline V gene, CDR1 is SNHLY and CDR2 is FYNNEI. The CDR3 totals 14 residues. The chain's CDR3 is CASSSRSANYGYTF. For the CDR3, the DNA is TGTGCCAGCAGTAGTCGGTCAGCTAATTATGGCTACACCTTC.

The sample holds a few counts of this clone. The chain has TRBV11-2 and TRBJ2-3; 10 nucleotides align to TRBD1. Germline-derived CDR1 and CDR2 are SGHAT and FQNNGV. This CDR3 has 19 amino acids. V gave up 4 bases and J gave up 2 bases; unmatched junction bases: 15. The CDR3: CASSYFGPDRGFYTDTQYF. The CDR3 region has the DNA TGTGCCAGCAGCTACTTCGGACCGGACAGGGGGTTTTACACAGATACGCAGTATTTT.

This clone has just a few counts. The CDR3 nucleotides read TGTGCCAGCAGCTTAGCGGGGGGCAGGAAGGAGACCCAGTACTTC. This translates into CASSLAGGRKETQYF. This chain links TRBV11-2 with TRBJ2-5, with D possibly being TRBD2 (7 bases). Per germline, CDR1 SGHAT and CDR2 FQNNGV. The germline V and J ends were trimmed by 1 base and 5 bases, with 14 bases remaining between them. The CDR3 totals 15 residues.